A single sample is the source of the 9 T cell receptor beta chains below, sequenced in a study of early T cells in non-severe SARS-CoV-2 infection. TCRdb re-derived calls from the 5' RACE reads in MiXCR, one entry per CDR3 protein. This table has about 48,000 distinct CDR3 sequences, roughly 5.5% appearing once. Sequenced input: whole blood. Every receptor here comes from an adult who was a healthcare worker with PCR-confirmed SARS-CoV-2 infection or an uninfected control (not recorded which).

This clonotype was recorded at least ten times. The V gene is TRBV20-1, the J gene TRBJ2-5, with 9 bases that match TRBD2. Germline CDR1 reads DFQATT; CDR2 reads SNEGSKA (reference sequence). This CDR3 has 15 amino acids. V shed 5 bases, J shed 6 bases, and the junction held 13 bases outside the gene matches. The CDR3 reads CSASGGLAGTQTQYF. The CDR3 DNA reads as TGCAGTGCTTCAGGAGGGCTAGCGGGGACGCAGACCCAGTACTTC.

The V and J genes are TRBV11-3 and TRBJ2-1, with 10 bases fitting TRBD2. J gave up 7 bases and V 1 base, and 7 bases lay outside the gene matches. The CDR3 consists of 16 residues. The germline V gene has CDR1 SGHNT and CDR2 YENEEA. CDR3 amino acids: CASSLVSSGSENEQFF. CDR3 nucleotides: TGTGCCAGCAGCTTAGTGTCTAGCGGGAGTGAAAATGAGCAGTTCTTC.

This clonotype was seen ten or more times. The V gene is TRBV2, the J gene TRBJ2-3, with D perhaps TRBD1 or TRBD2 (5 bases each). This CDR3 spans 16 amino acids. The V end lost 6 bases, the J end lost 6 bases, and 22 bases lay between the germline ends. Germline V lookup: CDR1 SNHLY, CDR2 FYNNEI. The CDR3 loop reads CASRAPGRPGSDTQYF. As DNA, the CDR3 is TGTGCCAGCAGGGCTCCGGGACGCCCAGGATCCGATACGCAGTATTTT.

In its sample, this clonotype was seen a few times. V is TRBV7-8 and J is TRBJ2-7; D is possibly TRBD2 (5 bases). The V end was cut by 10 bases, the J end by 5 bases, with 18 bases between. CDR3 size: 13 residues. Germline CDR1 is SGHVS and CDR2 is FQNEAQ. The CDR3 protein is CATRRRTLDEQYF. CDR3 nucleotide sequence: TGTGCCACCCGACGACGGACTCTGGACGAGCAGTACTTC.

This clonotype was seen ten or more times. The rearrangement links TRBV2 to TRBJ1-1, with D perhaps matching TRBD1 (5 bases). Germline CDR1 and CDR2: SNHLY and FYNNEI. Trimming shortened V by 6 bases and J by 1 base, and 15 bases separated the two germline ends. CDR3 length: 15 residues. CDR3 DNA sequence: TGTGCCAGCAGGAGGAGCCGGGACGGGAACACTGAAGCTTTCTTT. Translating gives CASRRSRDGNTEAFF.

This clonotype was recorded at least ten times. The DNA for the CDR3 is TGTGCCAGCAGCAACGCGGGGGGGGCTGGGTACGAGCAGTACTTC. Amino acid sequence: CASSNAGGAGYEQYF. V and J are TRBV11-1 and TRBJ2-7, with TRBD2 matching over 9 bases. CDR1 is SGHAT and CDR2 is FQDESV in the germline V gene (reference sequence). The CDR3 is 15 residues long. V lost 5 bases and J lost 4; bases outside the gene matches: 9.

This clonotype was seen repeatedly, ten times or more. The chain combines TRBV12-3 or TRBV12-4 with TRBJ2-1, with D possibly TRBD1 on 6 matching bases. V was trimmed by 3 bases and J by 5 bases, leaving 11 bases between them. This CDR3 is 14 amino acids long. CDR3 sequence reads: CASSFNRADNEQFF. The CDR3 nucleotides are TGTGCCAGCAGTTTCAACAGGGCGGACAATGAGCAGTTCTTC.

This clonotype occurred many times. This chain links TRBV19 with TRBJ1-4; tentatively, D is TRBD1 (5 bases). The CDR3 extends over 13 amino acids. With 11 bases removed from V and 8 bases from J, the gap between germline ends came to 18 bases. Per the germline V gene, CDR1 is LNHDA and CDR2 is SQIVND (reference sequence). CDR3 sequence reads: CAANREPGEKLFF. The DNA for the CDR3 is TGTGCCGCTAACCGGGAGCCAGGGGAAAAACTGTTTTTT.

Many counts were recorded for this clonotype. For the CDR3, the DNA is TGTGCCAGCAGCAAGACAAGTAGGGGTAGTGAAAAACTGTTTTTT. This codes for CASSKTSRGSEKLFF. The rearrangement links TRBV3-1 to TRBJ1-4; TRBD1 is a possible D gene (5 bases). Trimming left V 5 bases short and J 7 bases short, with 17 bases between. From germline, CDR1 is LGHDT and CDR2 YNNKEL (reference sequence). The CDR3 loop spans 15 amino acids.